The table lists the clone carrying this T cell receptor beta chain with many counts. The antigen remains undetermined. Each CDR3 protein is one row after TCRdb ran MiXCR on the 5' RACE reads. The table has more than 1.5 million distinct CDR3 sequences, 25% to 35% seen once; the top ten hold about 0.27%. This sample was included in a study of identical twins. Points from the study as a whole: Beta clonotypes that were abundant in cord blood contained fewer insertions, a pattern absent from memory repertoires. Twin pairs had excess sharing that was weaker in beta out-of-frame sequences. Conclusions were based on cross-sectional statistical analysis, without following the same donors. For monozygotic twins, models underestimated out-of-frame TCR alpha sharing.

CDR3 length: 14 residues. Per the germline V gene, CDR1 is ENHRY and CDR2 is SYGVKD. Deletions cut 6 bases from V and 4 bases from J, with 16 bases between. Sequences were obtained from cord blood. The rearrangement links TRBV10-3 to TRBJ2-7; no definite D call. This TCR came from a newborn girl in good health. The CDR3 DNA reads as TGTGCCATCAGACCACCGGGCACTCGGTACGAGCAGTACTTC. This encodes CAIRPPGTRYEQYF.